This T cell receptor beta chain is from a study of blood T cell repertoires in COVID-19 (TCRdb year 2020). Describing the broader study: Samples from collaborators originated in the United States, Italy and Spain and spanned both the acute and convalescent phases of COVID-19. The prospective study material was composed of cDNA or gDNA derived from T cells, B-cell-depleted T cells, or PBMCs. The dataset comprised deeply sampled blood TCRbeta repertoires from subjects exposed to, actively infected with, or recovered from COVID-19. The repertoires were released in a freely available public database meant as a resource for research on the immune response to SARS-CoV-2. The samples were drawn from the first 160 participants of the ongoing ImmuneRACE study and from under 1,500 subjects provided by 6 global collaborators. Nearly every sample came with metadata listing a de-identified subject ID, COVID-19 status, age in years and sex. Where available, HLA class I and class II types were taken from metadata supplied by the sample provider and were not determined by assay-based typing. Results and caveats for the whole study, not just this receptor: How much clinical and demographic metadata was included differed by source and by participant, and the metadata was provided uncurated.

The immunoSEQ Assay, a bias-controlled multiplex PCR, was used to amplify TCRbeta CDR3 regions from genomic DNA. The paper's processing steps were these. Nucleated cell counts per sample were estimated from amplification of reference gene primers within the assay. To quantify the absolute abundance of each unique TCRbeta CDR3 rearrangement, sequence reads were collapsed and filtered. Productive Simpson clonality was computed per sample as the square root of Simpson's diversity index over productive rearrangements. This is the immuneACCESS table as TCRdb keeps it, with only in-frame sequences that have V and J called. A part of the clones is gone; compared with another copy, unresolved V genes explain less than half, and the rest is unexplained. V, J and clone size are those of that table, while D and trimming were read from the DNA. The sample data list 350,000 to 400,000 clones, and about 88% of these were observed just once. The ten biggest clones cover 2.5% to 3% of the sample.

Comment on this clone: Its antigen is still unknown. No per-base quality is available; no much larger clone lies one base away.

From cysteine to phenylalanine, the CDR3 is 14 amino acids long. Only CDR3 DNA remains: 42 bases, in frame from the first base. CDR1 and CDR2, looked up from the germline V gene, are MDHEN and SYDVKM. V is trimmed back by 2 bases and J by 4 bases, and the junction contains 5 bases that no gene match accounts for. Participants in the prospective study were enrolled through a virtual design, were aged about 18 to 90 years, and lived in roughly 24 United States geographic areas. In the prospective study, participants were assigned to cohorts based on the clinical history participants reported in a screening survey and a study questionnaire. For ImmuneRACE Cohort 3, a participant was defined as recovered based on two consecutive negative NP/OP PCR tests, clearance by a healthcare professional, or resolution of symptoms. In the prospective study, mobile phlebotomists collected whole blood, serum and a nasopharyngeal or oropharyngeal swab from each participant. Over a roughly 2-month period, participants in the prospective study had the option of providing additional blood draws and questionnaires. Blood samples from the prospective study were shipped frozen or at room temperature prior to DNA extraction.

The sample comprised PBMCs or T cells enriched from blood (not recorded which). The sequence is built from TRBV28 and TRBJ2-7, and 7 bases in between align with TRBD2. This TCR was recovered from a woman aged 25 to 45 who had recovered from COVID-19. The nucleotides are TGTGCCAGCAGTTTAGAGGGGAGGGTTTACGAGCAGTACTTC. It specifies CASSLEGRVYEQYF. When the CDR3 is completed using the reference TRBV28 and TRBJ2-7 genes on either side, the full variable domain is DVKVTQSSRYLVKRTGEKVFLECVQDMDHENMFWYRQDPGLGLRLIYFSYDVKMKEKGDIPEGYSVSREKKERFSLILESASTNQTSMYLCASSLEGRVYEQYFGPGTRLTVT.